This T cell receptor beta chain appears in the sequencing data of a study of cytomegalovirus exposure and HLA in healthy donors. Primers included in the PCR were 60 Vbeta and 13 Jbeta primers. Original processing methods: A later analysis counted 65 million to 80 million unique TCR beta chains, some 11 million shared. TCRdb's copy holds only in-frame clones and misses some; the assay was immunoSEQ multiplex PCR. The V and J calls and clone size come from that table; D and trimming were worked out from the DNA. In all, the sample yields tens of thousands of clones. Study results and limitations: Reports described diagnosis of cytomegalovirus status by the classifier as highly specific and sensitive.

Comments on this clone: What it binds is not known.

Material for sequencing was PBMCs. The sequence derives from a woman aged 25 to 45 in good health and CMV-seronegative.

CDR3 residues: CSVEEYRGGPYEQYF. The CDR3 DNA sequence: TGCAGCGTTGAAGAGTACCGGGGAGGGCCCTACGAGCAGTACTTC. The J gene is TRBJ2-7, the V gene TRBV29-1, with TRBD2 matching 7 bases. CDR1 is SQVTM, CDR2 ANQGSEA, per germline. The CDR3 is 15 amino acids. V lost 0 bases, J lost 2 bases, and 7 bases stayed unmatched.